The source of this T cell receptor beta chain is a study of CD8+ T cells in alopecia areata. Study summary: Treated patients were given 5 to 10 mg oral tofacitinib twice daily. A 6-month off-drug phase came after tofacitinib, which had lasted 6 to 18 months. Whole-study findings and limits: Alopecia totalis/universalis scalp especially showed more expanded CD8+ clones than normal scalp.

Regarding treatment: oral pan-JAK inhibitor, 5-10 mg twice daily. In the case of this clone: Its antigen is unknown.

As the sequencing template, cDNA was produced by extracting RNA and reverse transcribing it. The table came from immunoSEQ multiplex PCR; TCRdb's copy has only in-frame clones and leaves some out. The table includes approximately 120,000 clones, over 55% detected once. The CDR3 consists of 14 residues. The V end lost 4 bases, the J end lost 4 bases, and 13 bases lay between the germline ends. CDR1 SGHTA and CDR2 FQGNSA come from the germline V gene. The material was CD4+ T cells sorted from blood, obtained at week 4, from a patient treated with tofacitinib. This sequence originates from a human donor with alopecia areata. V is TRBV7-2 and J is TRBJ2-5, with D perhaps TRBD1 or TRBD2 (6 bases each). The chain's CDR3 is CASSSFRGPETQYF. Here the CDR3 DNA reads TGTGCCAGCAGCTCCTTCCGGGGGCCAGAGACCCAGTACTTC. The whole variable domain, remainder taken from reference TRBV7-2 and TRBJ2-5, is GAGVSQSPSNKVTEKGKDVELRCDPISGHTALYWYRQSLGQGLEFLIYFQGNSAPDKSGLPSDRFSAERTGGSVSTLTIQRTQQEDSAVYLCASSSFRGPETQYFGPGTRLLVL.